These 5 T cell receptor beta chains share one sample of origin, sequenced in a study of identical twins' blood T cells. TCRdb reanalysed the 5' RACE reads using MiXCR and keeps one entry per CDR3 protein. The sample has fewer than 450,000 distinct CDR3 sequences, 28% seen once. Sample: PBMCs. The source of these receptors is a woman aged 18-49 years in good health.

CDR3 nucleotides: TGTGCCAGTATTCCTGGACTAGCGGCCTCCTACGAGCAGTACTTC. Translating gives CASIPGLAASYEQYF. This chain connects TRBV19 to TRBJ2-7; 10 nucleotides line up with TRBD2. The germline V gene encodes CDR1 LNHDA and CDR2 SQIVND (reference sequence). J lost 0 bases, V lost 7 bases, and 6 bases had no gene match. The CDR3 is 15 residues long.

The rearrangement joins TRBV20-1 to TRBJ2-1; perhaps TRBD2 as D (6 bases). The V gene lost 1 base and the J gene lost 9 bases, with 13 bases spanning the gap. Germline loops: CDR1 DFQATT, CDR2 SNEGSKA (reference sequence). The CDR3 is 13 residues long. The CDR3, as DNA: TGCAGTGCTAGAGCGGGGACTTTCGGTGAGCAGTTCTTC. Protein product: CSARAGTFGEQFF.

The V and J genes are TRBV29-1 and TRBJ1-2; D is undetermined. Germline CDR1 is SQVTM and CDR2 is ANQGSEA. V dropped 7 bases and J dropped 7 bases, with 16 bases sitting between them. CDR3 length: 12 amino acids. The CDR3 here is CSARWGAGGYTF. The CDR3 DNA is TGCAGCGCGCGGTGGGGAGCGGGTGGCTACACCTTC.

The rearrangement uses TRBV4-3 and TRBJ1-2; D not certain. V lost 0 bases to trimming and J lost 3 bases, with 14 bases between them. CDR1 LGHNA and CDR2 YSLEER come from the germline V gene. CDR3 length equals 16 residues. The CDR3 loop reads CASSQDFRPGDYGYTF. The CDR3, as DNA: TGCGCCAGCAGCCAAGATTTCCGTCCTGGGGACTATGGCTACACCTTC.

The V call is TRBV6-1, the J call TRBJ2-1; 9 positions agree with TRBD2. This CDR3 is built from 17 residues. J was trimmed by 7 bases and V by 7 bases; bases with no gene match: 17. Germline assignment: CDR1 MNHNS and CDR2 SASEGT. The CDR3 protein is CASNREGRASGKNEQFF. CDR3 DNA: TGTGCCAGCAACAGGGAGGGGAGGGCTAGCGGGAAAAATGAGCAGTTCTTC.